These T cell receptor beta chains were read from a single sample in a study of T-cell reconstitution after alpha-beta-depleted transplantation in children. Each CDR3 protein gets one entry after TCRdb re-called the PCR reads with MiXCR. There are approximately 500,000 distinct CDR3 sequences in the sample; 25% to 30% occur only once, and around a third lies in the top ten. This specimen was PBMCs, taken before TCRalphabeta/CD19-depleted stem cell transplant. The receptors here all came from a boy under two years old with Wiskott-Aldrich syndrome, due to receive a stem cell transplant. Each CDR3 is given with its conserved first and last residue. Each record gives: V gene, clone size, D gene, J gene, CDR3 protein, CDR3 DNA. D genes are given only for firm matches. The size entry is marked missing in some rows and otherwise reads once, few, many or a size class.

V: TRBV4-1
size: NA
D: TRBD2
J: TRBJ2-1
CDR3: CASSHDWEGVPLREQFF
DNA: TGCGCCAGCAGCCACGATTGGGAGGGAGTTCCTTTACGTGAGCAGTTCTTC

V: TRBV5-1
size: few
D: TRBD1
J: TRBJ2-1
CDR3: CASSLEGQGPYNEQFF
DNA: TGCGCCAGCAGCTTGGAGGGACAGGGGCCGTACAATGAGCAGTTCTTC

V: TRBV6-1
size: few
D: TRBD2
J: TRBJ2-2
CDR3: CASSTRLAGETGELFF
DNA: TGTGCCAGCAGTACCAGACTAGCGGGAGAGACCGGGGAGCTGTTTTTT

V: TRBV18
size: NA
D: NA
J: TRBJ1-1
CDR3: CASSPGRMNTEAFF
DNA: TGTGCCAGCTCACCGGGACGTATGAACACTGAAGCTTTCTTT

V: TRBV12-3/TRBV12-4
size: NA
D: TRBD2
J: TRBJ2-2
CDR3: CASSLSSSGGWNTGELFF
DNA: TGTGCCAGCAGTTTATCCTCTAGCGGAGGATGGAACACCGGGGAGCTGTTTTTT

V: TRBV20-1
size: few
D: TRBD2
J: TRBJ2-1
CDR3: CSALYYSGRVSYNEQFF
DNA: TGCAGTGCTCTTTACTATAGCGGGAGAGTCTCCTACAATGAGCAGTTCTTC

V: TRBV7-9
size: few
D: NA
J: TRBJ2-1
CDR3: CASREGAGMNEQFF
DNA: TGTGCCAGCAGGGAAGGGGCGGGAATGAATGAGCAGTTCTTC

V: TRBV6-1
size: NA
D: NA
J: TRBJ2-7
CDR3: CASSEGTPSYEQYF
DNA: TGTGCCAGCAGTGAGGGGACCCCCTCCTACGAGCAGTACTTC

V: TRBV5-1
size: few
D: NA
J: TRBJ1-3
CDR3: CASYSELGNTIYF
DNA: TGCGCCAGTTACAGTGAATTGGGGAACACCATATATTTT

V: TRBV5-1
size: NA
D: NA
J: TRBJ2-3
CDR3: CASSSGSWTDTQYF
DNA: TGCGCCAGCAGCTCGGGGAGCTGGACAGATACGCAGTATTTT

V: TRBV5-1
size: NA
D: NA
J: TRBJ2-3
CDR3: CASSLGQVLRTDTQYF
DNA: TGCGCCAGCAGCTTGGGCCAGGTTCTTCGCACAGATACGCAGTATTTT

V: TRBV29-1
size: once
D: NA
J: TRBJ1-1
CDR3: CSVGQRLDVNTEAFF
DNA: TGCAGCGTCGGACAACGGCTGGACGTAAACACTGAAGCTTTCTTT

V: TRBV10-3
size: NA
D: NA
J: TRBJ2-2
CDR3: CAIKPSSTNTGELFF
DNA: TGTGCCATCAAACCTAGCTCCACGAACACCGGGGAGCTGTTTTTT

V: TRBV5-5
size: few
D: NA
J: TRBJ2-1
CDR3: CASSLRAPSSYNEQFF
DNA: TGTGCCAGCAGCTTGCGAGCTCCGAGCTCCTACAATGAGCAGTTCTTC

V: TRBV7-6
size: few
D: NA
J: TRBJ1-4
CDR3: CASSKRTPERGSTNEKLFF
DNA: TGTGCCAGCAGCAAGAGGACACCCGAAAGGGGATCAACTAATGAAAAACTGTTTTTT

V: TRBV18
size: few
D: TRBD2
J: TRBJ2-2
CDR3: CASSLTGLAGVDTGELFF
DNA: TGTGCCAGCTCACTAACGGGACTAGCGGGAGTTGACACCGGGGAGCTGTTTTTT

V: TRBV12-3/TRBV12-4
size: few
D: NA
J: TRBJ2-5
CDR3: CASRGPAETQYF
DNA: TGTGCCTCGCGTGGACCTGCGGAGACCCAGTACTTC

V: TRBV7-3
size: NA
D: NA
J: TRBJ2-1
CDR3: CASSLTASSNEQFF
DNA: TGTGCCAGCAGCTTAACGGCTAGCTCCAATGAGCAGTTCTTC

V: TRBV6-1
size: NA
D: TRBD2
J: TRBJ2-7
CDR3: CASSPFEGAGVREQYF
DNA: TGTGCCAGCAGTCCCTTCGAAGGAGCGGGAGTCCGCGAGCAGTACTTC

V: TRBV19
size: NA
D: TRBD2
J: TRBJ2-1
CDR3: CASSMGTMDNEQFF
DNA: TGTGCCAGTAGTATGGGGACTATGGACAATGAGCAGTTCTTC

V: TRBV6-5
size: NA
D: TRBD2
J: TRBJ2-5
CDR3: CASSNSLVWREGPRTQYF
DNA: TGTGCCAGCAGTAACTCCTTGGTCTGGCGGGAGGGCCCAAGGACCCAGTACTTC

V: TRBV20-1
size: few
D: NA
J: TRBJ2-1
CDR3: CSANSGDNEQFF
DNA: TGCAGTGCTAACTCGGGAGACAATGAGCAGTTCTTC

V: TRBV5-6
size: few
D: NA
J: TRBJ1-2
CDR3: CASSLGRDRINYGYTF
DNA: TGTGCCAGCAGCTTGGGTCGGGACCGGATTAACTATGGCTACACCTTC

V: TRBV25-1
size: few
D: NA
J: TRBJ2-3
CDR3: CASSESASTDTQYF
DNA: TGTGCCAGCAGTGAATCCGCTAGCACAGATACGCAGTATTTT

V: TRBV29-1
size: NA
D: NA
J: TRBJ2-5
CDR3: CSVGTWEETQYF
DNA: TGCAGCGTGGGGACGTGGGAAGAGACCCAGTACTTC

V: TRBV7-9
size: few
D: NA
J: TRBJ2-7
CDR3: CASSLSTYEQYF
DNA: TGTGCCAGCAGCTTGTCCACCTACGAGCAGTACTTC

V: TRBV7-9
size: NA
D: NA
J: TRBJ2-2
CDR3: CASTGTSLYTGELFF
DNA: TGTGCCAGCACCGGGACTTCGCTATACACCGGGGAGCTGTTTTTT

V: TRBV20-1
size: NA
D: NA
J: TRBJ2-1
CDR3: CSYRPVYNEQFF
DNA: TGCAGTTATCGACCGGTATACAATGAGCAGTTCTTC

V: TRBV4-1
size: NA
D: TRBD2
J: TRBJ2-7
CDR3: CASSQVKGLGLAGAYEQYF
DNA: TGCGCCAGCAGCCAAGTAAAGGGGCTCGGACTAGCGGGGGCCTACGAGCAGTACTTC

V: TRBV6-6
size: NA
D: NA
J: TRBJ2-7
CDR3: CASRDTSYEQYF
DNA: TGTGCCAGCAGAGACACTTCCTACGAGCAGTACTTC

V: TRBV12-3/TRBV12-4
size: few
D: NA
J: TRBJ1-3
CDR3: CASSNGITGNTIYF
DNA: TGTGCCAGCAGTAACGGAATTACTGGAAACACCATATATTTT

V: TRBV20-1
size: few
D: TRBD2
J: TRBJ2-4
CDR3: CSARRTSGRYIQYF
DNA: TGCAGTGCTAGGAGGACTAGCGGGAGATACATTCAGTACTTC

V: TRBV20-1
size: few
D: NA
J: TRBJ2-1
CDR3: CSASGSQSYNEQFF
DNA: TGCAGTGCTAGCGGGTCCCAGTCCTACAATGAGCAGTTCTTC

V: TRBV12-3/TRBV12-4
size: NA
D: NA
J: TRBJ2-2
CDR3: CASRLQGSAGELFF
DNA: TGTGCCAGCAGGTTACAGGGTTCGGCCGGGGAGCTGTTTTTT

V: TRBV18
size: few
D: NA
J: TRBJ2-7
CDR3: CASSPVLDGEQYF
DNA: TGTGCCAGCTCACCAGTCCTAGACGGAGAGCAGTACTTC

V: TRBV5-1
size: NA
D: NA
J: TRBJ1-1
CDR3: CASSLVEEGVHTEAFF
DNA: TGCGCCAGCAGCTTGGTTGAGGAGGGGGTGCACACTGAAGCTTTCTTT

V: TRBV5-6
size: NA
D: NA
J: TRBJ2-7
CDR3: CASSLWGRVREQYF
DNA: TGTGCCAGCAGCTTGTGGGGCAGGGTGCGGGAGCAGTACTTC

V: TRBV4-2
size: few
D: NA
J: TRBJ2-1
CDR3: CASSQERGSSYNEQFF
DNA: TGTGCCAGCAGCCAAGAACGGGGGAGTTCCTACAATGAGCAGTTCTTC

V: TRBV5-1
size: NA
D: NA
J: TRBJ2-2
CDR3: CASRGNTNTGELFF
DNA: TGCGCCAGCAGGGGTAACACGAACACCGGGGAGCTGTTTTTT

V: TRBV10-3
size: NA
D: NA
J: TRBJ2-7
CDR3: CAISESTERGEQYF
DNA: TGTGCCATCAGTGAGTCGACGGAGCGTGGTGAGCAGTACTTC

V: TRBV4-2
size: NA
D: NA
J: TRBJ1-4
CDR3: CASSQSMSGRAGDEKLFF
DNA: TGTGCCAGCAGCCAATCCATGTCGGGCAGGGCCGGAGATGAAAAACTGTTTTTT

V: TRBV20-1
size: NA
D: TRBD1
J: TRBJ1-4
CDR3: CSATGGETNEKLFF
DNA: TGCAGTGCTACAGGGGGGGAAACTAATGAAAAACTGTTTTTT

V: TRBV29-1
size: once
D: NA
J: TRBJ2-3
CDR3: CSVEDRRTVTDTQYF
DNA: TGCAGCGTTGAAGATCGACGGACTGTCACAGATACGCAGTATTTT